This entry lists 9 T cell receptor beta chains sequenced from one sample in a study of blood T cell repertoires in COVID-19. Repertoires were generated with immunoSEQ multiplex PCR, while TCRdb's copy carries only in-frame clones and drops some. The top ten hold about 12% of the sample, which has some 30,000 clones, approximately 86% seen once. The specimen was peripheral blood. These TCRs come from a human donor in a cohort sampled during active COVID-19. The donor label of this sample is uncertain.

CDR3 sequence: CASKPLAGISQAQYF. The CDR3, as DNA: TGTGCCAGCAAGCCACTAGCGGGAATTTCGCAGGCGCAGTATTTT. This rearrangement joins TRBV6-5 to TRBJ2-3; 10 bases match TRBD2. Germline-derived CDR1 and CDR2 are MNHEY and SVGAGI. V lost 7 bases, J lost 10 bases, and 14 bases stayed unmatched. This CDR3 comprises 15 residues.

The chain uses TRBV2 and TRBJ1-6; no reliable D call. V was pared by 7 bases and J by 5 bases, with 6 bases between. This CDR3 has 12 residues. The germline gives CDR1 SNHLY, CDR2 FYNNEI. The CDR3 reads CASKQNNSPLHF. The CDR3 bases are TGTGCCAGCAAACAGAATAATTCACCCCTCCACTTT.

This chain uses TRBV24-1 with TRBJ2-2; D might be TRBD1 (7 bases). The germline V and J ends were trimmed by 0 bases and 3 bases, with 13 bases remaining between them. The CDR3 has 17 residues. CDR1 and CDR2 from the germline V gene are KGHDR and SFDVKD. In DNA, the CDR3 is TGTGCCACCAGTGATTTGGGGGGGACAGAAGACACCGGGGAGCTGTTTTTT. As protein: CATSDLGGTEDTGELFF.

This clone was detected a few times. The chain uses TRBV28 and TRBJ2-7; D unclear. The CDR3 sequence is 12 residues long. The V end was cut by 6 bases, the J end by 3 bases, with 9 bases between. Per germline, CDR1 MDHEN and CDR2 SYDVKM. DNA for the CDR3: TGTGCCAGCAGGTCAACAGACTACGAGCAGTACTTC. As protein: CASRSTDYEQYF. The full variable domain, with the rest looked up from reference TRBV28 and TRBJ2-7, is DVKVTQSSRYLVKRTGEKVFLECVQDMDHENMFWYRQDPGLGLRLIYFSYDVKMKEKGDIPEGYSVSREKKERFSLILESASTNQTSMYLCASRSTDYEQYFGPGTRLTVT.

V usage is TRBV5-1 and J usage is TRBJ2-3; D is uncertain. The CDR3 sequence is 15 residues long. Germline V gene data show CDR1 as SGHRS and CDR2 as YFSETQ. V was shortened by 0 bases and J by 2 bases, with 10 bases between the two germline ends. CDR3 sequence reads: CASSLEAPLTDTQYF. As DNA, the CDR3 is TGCGCCAGCAGCTTGGAAGCCCCACTCACAGATACGCAGTATTTT.

The chain uses TRBV18 and TRBJ2-1; TRBD2 agrees at 8 bases. The CDR3 totals 14 residues. Germline CDR1 reads KGHSH; CDR2 reads LQKENI. The V gene end was trimmed by 0 bases and the J gene end by 12 bases; junction bases not matched to a gene: 7. The CDR3 coding sequence is TGTGCCAGCTCACCACCGGGCGGGAGGAGTGGGCAGTTCTTC. It specifies CASSPPGGRSGQFF. Looking up the rest from reference TRBV18 and TRBJ2-1 gives the full variable domain: NAGVMQNPRHLVRRRGQEARLRCSPMKGHSHVYWYRQLPEEGLKFMVYLQKENIIDESGMPKERFSAEFPKEGPSILRIQQVVRGDSAAYFCASSPPGGRSGQFFGPGTRLTVL.

V is TRBV25-1 and J is TRBJ2-1, with D possibly matching TRBD2 (6 bases). V shed 4 bases and J shed 5 bases, with 12 bases lying between them. The germline V gene encodes CDR1 MGHDK and CDR2 SYGVNS. The length of the CDR3 is 14 residues. The CDR3 bases are TGTGCCAGCAGTGGAGCGGGTCTACACAATGAGCAGTTCTTC. Its translation: CASSGAGLHNEQFF.

The V and J genes are TRBV18 and TRBJ2-7; TRBD2 matches 9 bases. After removal of 3 bases from V and 6 bases from J, the junction contained 6 bases not matched to a gene. The CDR3 extends over 14 amino acids. Per germline, CDR1 KGHSH and CDR2 LQKENI. CDR3 region: CASSPYSGSGEQYF. The CDR3 bases are TGTGCCAGCTCACCTTATAGCGGGAGTGGCGAGCAGTACTTC.

This chain joins TRBV11-3 and TRBJ2-7; 8 bases line up with TRBD2. CDR1 and CDR2 from the germline V gene are SGHNT and YENEEA. The CDR3 spans 14 residues. Trimming removed 5 bases from V and 5 bases from J; junction bases left unmatched: 8. As DNA, the CDR3 is TGTGCCAGCAGCACCTCGGCGGGGGGTCACGAGCAGTACTTC. As protein: CASSTSAGGHEQYF.